The sequence of this T cell receptor (beta chain) was determined in a study of cytomegalovirus exposure and HLA in healthy donors. As for the donors, each was a healthy bone marrow donor. Overall study findings and caveats: In a later analysis, 16,951 TCR beta sequences were associated with HLA alleles at 0.05 false discovery rate. In a later analysis, compared with equally common non-associated chains, HLA-associated beta chains were more expanded. TCR beta V- and J-gene trimming, according to a later analysis, was linked to a missense DCLRE1C variant.

The PCR made use of 60 Vbeta and 13 Jbeta primers. Sequencing was performed with immunoSEQ multiplex PCR; in TCRdb, only in-frame clones are kept and a portion is missing. This sample's table reports approximately 72,000 clones. With regard to this clone: The antigen is not known.

What was sequenced was PBMCs. This receptor was identified in a man between 35 and 55 years old in good health and CMV-seronegative.

DNA for the CDR3: TGTGCCAGCATCCCGCGGGGTAGCGGCACAGATACGCAGTATTTT. The encoded protein is CASIPRGSGTDTQYF. This chain links TRBV7-2 with TRBJ2-3; D may be TRBD2 (6 bases). The V gene lost 7 bases and the J gene lost 1 base, with 15 bases spanning the gap. Germline assignment: CDR1 SGHTA and CDR2 FQGNSA. CDR3 length: 15 residues.